The rows below give T cell receptor beta chains drawn from one sample of a study of response to subunit inactivated influenza vaccine. A single record per CDR3 protein comes from TCRdb applying MiXCR to the RT-PCR reads. The table lists roughly 160,000 distinct CDR3 sequences, roughly 11% of them singletons. The starting material was non-naive T cells sorted from PBMCs, obtained more than 35 days after vaccination. These receptors were taken from a man aged 50-60 years who received an inactivated influenza vaccine. CDR3s include the opening cysteine and the closing phenylalanine or tryptophan. Each record gives: clone size, V gene, J gene, D gene, CDR3 protein, CDR3 DNA. D genes are given only for firm matches. Size tells how often a clone was seen (once, few, many) or the class of an expanded clone, and some rows leave it out.

clone size: .
V gene: TRBV4-2
J gene: TRBJ2-7
D gene: TRBD1
CDR3 protein: CASSQLTGGHYEQYF
CDR3 DNA: TGTGCCAGCAGCCAACTGACAGGGGGACACTACGAGCAGTACTTC

clone size: many
V gene: TRBV20-1
J gene: TRBJ1-2
D gene: .
CDR3 protein: CSARDNGYTF
CDR3 DNA: TGCAGTGCTAGAGATAATGGCTACACCTTC

clone size: few
V gene: TRBV25-1
J gene: TRBJ1-1
D gene: .
CDR3 protein: CASSEWGVGTEAFF
CDR3 DNA: TGTGCCAGCAGTGAATGGGGGGTAGGGACTGAAGCTTTCTTT

clone size: few
V gene: TRBV24-1
J gene: TRBJ2-1
D gene: .
CDR3 protein: CATSDLYTGSPNEQFF
CDR3 DNA: TGTGCCACCAGTGATTTGTATACAGGCTCCCCAAATGAGCAGTTCTTC

clone size: many
V gene: TRBV11-2
J gene: TRBJ2-3
D gene: .
CDR3 protein: CASSLGQFTDTQYF
CDR3 DNA: TGTGCCAGCAGCCTAGGGCAGTTCACAGATACGCAGTATTTT

clone size: .
V gene: TRBV6-2/TRBV6-3
J gene: TRBJ2-1
D gene: .
CDR3 protein: CASSSRGSNRVEQFF
CDR3 DNA: TGTGCCAGCAGTTCTCGGGGCTCGAATCGGGTTGAGCAGTTCTTC

clone size: .
V gene: TRBV7-9
J gene: TRBJ2-3
D gene: .
CDR3 protein: CASSLAEEPAQYF
CDR3 DNA: TGTGCCAGCAGCTTAGCCGAAGAACCGGCGCAGTATTTT

clone size: many
V gene: TRBV5-1
J gene: TRBJ1-1
D gene: TRBD1
CDR3 protein: CASREGATEAFF
CDR3 DNA: TGCGCCAGCAGAGAGGGGGCCACTGAAGCTTTCTTT

clone size: .
V gene: TRBV20-1
J gene: TRBJ2-7
D gene: TRBD1
CDR3 protein: CSARAGTGESYEQYF
CDR3 DNA: TGCAGTGCTAGAGCCGGGACAGGGGAGTCCTACGAGCAGTACTTC

clone size: few
V gene: TRBV6-1
J gene: TRBJ2-5
D gene: .
CDR3 protein: CASTPGQSFQETQYF
CDR3 DNA: TGTGCCAGCACCCCGGGTCAGAGTTTTCAAGAGACCCAGTACTTC

clone size: many
V gene: TRBV20-1
J gene: TRBJ1-5
D gene: .
CDR3 protein: CSARILGGRQPQHF
CDR3 DNA: TGCAGTGCTAGAATACTGGGGGGAAGGCAGCCCCAGCATTTT

clone size: many
V gene: TRBV11-2
J gene: TRBJ2-1
D gene: TRBD2
CDR3 protein: CASSLMAAGGHSEQFF
CDR3 DNA: TGTGCCAGCAGCTTAATGGCAGCGGGGGGGCACAGTGAGCAGTTCTTC

clone size: .
V gene: TRBV28
J gene: TRBJ2-2
D gene: .
CDR3 protein: CASSLGRDGTGELFF
CDR3 DNA: TGTGCCAGCAGTTTAGGCAGGGACGGGACCGGGGAGCTGTTTTTT

clone size: .
V gene: TRBV4-1
J gene: TRBJ2-4
D gene: .
CDR3 protein: CASGQVDLAKNIQYF
CDR3 DNA: TGCGCCAGCGGCCAAGTCGACCTAGCCAAAAACATTCAGTACTTC

clone size: .
V gene: TRBV7-8
J gene: TRBJ1-2
D gene: .
CDR3 protein: CASSFPGLPTLNYGYTF
CDR3 DNA: TGTGCCAGCAGCTTCCCGGGACTTCCTACCCTGAACTATGGCTACACCTTC

clone size: .
V gene: TRBV5-1
J gene: TRBJ2-3
D gene: TRBD1
CDR3 protein: CASSLGDRDSDTQYF
CDR3 DNA: TGCGCCAGCAGCCTCGGGGACAGGGACTCAGATACGCAGTATTTT

clone size: many
V gene: TRBV12-3/TRBV12-4
J gene: TRBJ2-3
D gene: .
CDR3 protein: CASSSRLWGSSTDTQYF
CDR3 DNA: TGTGCCAGCAGCTCGAGATTGTGGGGCTCTAGCACAGATACGCAGTATTTT